These 12 T cell receptor beta chains originate from one sample sequenced in a study of shared clonotypes between healthy human individuals (dated by TCRdb to about 2020). Receptor amplification or capture employed the immunoSEQ multiplex PCR assay. What TCRdb holds here is the immuneACCESS table cut down to in-frame rearrangements. Part of the clones is not present; checked against another copy, under half of the missing clones reflect an unresolved V gene, and the others are unexplained. The sample contains 2,500,000 or so clones, just under 95% of them found a single time. The biggest ten clones account for 0.3% to 0.4% of the sample. The sequencing sample was made of naive CD4+ T cells from PBMCs. Taken with the paper, the label for cell subset or site translates to: CD45RA+ positively selected. The receptors come from a young man in good health. Some clones in this sample may be carry-over from other donors' samples.

The V gene is TRBV9, the J gene TRBJ2-5; TRBD2 agrees at 9 bases. The junction had 7 bases not matched to a gene; V was cut back by 2 bases and J by 5 bases. CDR1 SGDLS and CDR2 YYNGEE come from the germline V gene. CDR3 length: 15 residues. In nucleotides, the CDR3 is TGTGCCAGCAGCGTGGGACTAGCAGTAGAGGAGACCCAGTACTTC. Translating it yields CASSVGLAVEETQYF.

Note on this clone: The sample carries other DNA sequences with the same CDR3. The genes are TRBV29-1 and TRBJ1-1, with 7 bases fitting TRBD1. The ends lost 6 bases at V and 3 bases at J; junction bases unmatched: 7. CDR3 length: 13 residues. CDR1 and CDR2 from the germline V gene are SQVTM and ANQGSEA. The CDR3: CSVRGQYDTEAFF. The CDR3 coding sequence is TGCAGCGTGAGGGGACAGTATGACACTGAAGCTTTCTTT.

This chain links TRBV28 with TRBJ2-3; 12 nucleotides align to TRBD2. The germline V gene encodes CDR1 MDHEN and CDR2 SYDVKM. Trimming removed 5 bases from V and 4 bases from J; junction bases left unmatched: 4. The CDR3 is made up of 15 amino acids. The CDR3 DNA reads as TGTGCCAGCAGTGTGACTAGCGGGAGAGCAGATACGCAGTATTTT. This gives the protein CASSVTSGRADTQYF.

The sample holds one count of this clone. The chain carries TRBV18 and TRBJ2-7; 11 bases map to TRBD2. Germline V gives CDR1 KGHSH, CDR2 LQKENI. This CDR3 contains 15 residues. J lost 4 bases, V lost 6 bases, and 8 bases had no gene match. In DNA, the CDR3 is TGTGCCAGCTCGGAACTAGCGGGAGTTGGGTACGAGCAGTACTTC. Residues: CASSELAGVGYEQYF.

The gene calls are TRBV18 and TRBJ1-1; D not resolved. CDR3 size: 13 residues. V lost 7 bases and J lost 0, with 9 bases in between. Germline CDR1 KGHSH, CDR2 LQKENI. CDR3 region: CASCPIMNTEAFF. CDR3 coding DNA: TGTGCCAGCTGCCCAATCATGAACACTGAAGCTTTCTTT.

The rearrangement joins TRBV4-1 to TRBJ2-7; 8 nucleotides align to TRBD2. V lost 4 bases and J lost 3; bases outside the gene matches: 11. CDR1 is MGHRA and CDR2 is YSYEKL in the germline V gene. This CDR3 is 16 amino acids long. The CDR3, as DNA: TGCGCCAGCAGCCGTGGGGGACTAGACACGGTCTACGAGCAGTACTTC. This codes for CASSRGGLDTVYEQYF.

With regard to this clone: Other DNA variants within this sample encode the same CDR3. V and J are TRBV29-1 and TRBJ2-3; no definite D call. The germline V and J ends were trimmed by 0 bases and 3 bases, with 4 bases remaining between them. Germline-derived CDR1 and CDR2 are SQVTM and ANQGSEA. The CDR3 has 12 amino acids. DNA of the CDR3: TGCAGCGTTGAAGATGGAACAGATACGCAGTATTTT. Translation gives CSVEDGTDTQYF.

The gene calls are TRBV11-1 and TRBJ2-3, with TRBD2 as a possible D gene (5 bases). Germline V gene lookup returns CDR1 SGHAT and CDR2 FQDESV (reference sequence). This CDR3 comprises 15 residues. The V end was cut by 5 bases, the J end by 2 bases, with 14 bases between. CDR3 coding DNA: TGTGCCAGCAGCCCCCTGCCGGGAATCACAGATACGCAGTATTTT. This translates into CASSPLPGITDTQYF.

V is TRBV28 and J is TRBJ1-5, with 8 bases matching TRBD1. The ends lost 6 bases at V and 6 bases at J; junction bases unmatched: 10. This CDR3 contains 15 residues. Germline V lookup: CDR1 MDHEN, CDR2 SYDVKM. Here the CDR3 reads CASSRGQGSSQPQHF. CDR3 coding DNA: TGTGCCAGCAGCCGCGGACAGGGTTCCAGTCAGCCCCAGCATTTT.

The genes are TRBV6-6 and TRBJ1-1; D gene ambiguous. From germline, CDR1 is MNHNY and CDR2 SVGAGI (reference sequence). With 3 bases removed from V and 1 base from J, the gap between germline ends came to 9 bases. This CDR3 contains 14 residues. In nucleotides, the CDR3 is TGTGCCAGCAGTTATCGAGGCAGGAACACTGAAGCTTTCTTT. Its translation is CASSYRGRNTEAFF.

The chain joins TRBV5-1 to TRBJ2-1; TRBD2 matches 8 bases. This CDR3 contains 16 residues. V shed 5 bases and J 3 bases; nucleotides not matched to a gene: 10. The germline gives CDR1 SGHRS, CDR2 YFSETQ. CDR3 sequence (DNA): TGCGCCAGCAGTCAAACCAGCGGGAGTATCTACAATGAGCAGTTCTTC. It specifies CASSQTSGSIYNEQFF.

The sample holds one count of this clone. This chain links TRBV28 with TRBJ2-7; 11 nucleotides line up with TRBD2. The CDR3 contains 16 residues. The V segment lost 4 bases and the J segment 3 bases; nucleotides outside the gene matches: 8. CDR1 is MDHEN, CDR2 SYDVKM, per germline. CDR3 bases: TGTGCCAGCAGTTCCACAGCTAGCGGGAGGTACTACGAGCAGTACTTC. It is translated as CASSSTASGRYYEQYF.